This T cell receptor (beta chain) is drawn from a study of blood T cells in healthy people across ages. Overall study results and limits: Among long-lived donors, naive CD4+ cells were more numerous and diversity higher than in aged donors.

This clonotype appeared a few times. Its antigen is currently unknown. The germline gene is not matched at one end of the junction; a read error may be the cause. Alongside a J-beta primer mix, a sample-barcoded 5' primer served in a second PCR lasting about 7 to 12 cycles. Each of the cDNA molecules was tagged by a template-switch adaptor with 12 random nucleotides. TCRdb processed the 5' RACE reads anew with MiXCR; each CDR3 protein has one entry. The table shows about 1,800,000 distinct CDR3 sequences, with over 25% occurring only once. Germline CDR1 is MNHEY and CDR2 is SVGAGI. This CDR3 comprises 18 residues.

This sequence joins TRBV6-5 and TRBJ1-5; 8 nucleotides match TRBD1. The sample was blood. This TCR was sampled from a woman in her 30s in good health. CDR3 protein: CASSNSPSGGFGNQPQHF. CDR3 sequence (DNA): TGTGCCAGCAGTAACTCCCCCTCAGGGGGCTTTGGCAATCAGCCCCAGCATTTT.